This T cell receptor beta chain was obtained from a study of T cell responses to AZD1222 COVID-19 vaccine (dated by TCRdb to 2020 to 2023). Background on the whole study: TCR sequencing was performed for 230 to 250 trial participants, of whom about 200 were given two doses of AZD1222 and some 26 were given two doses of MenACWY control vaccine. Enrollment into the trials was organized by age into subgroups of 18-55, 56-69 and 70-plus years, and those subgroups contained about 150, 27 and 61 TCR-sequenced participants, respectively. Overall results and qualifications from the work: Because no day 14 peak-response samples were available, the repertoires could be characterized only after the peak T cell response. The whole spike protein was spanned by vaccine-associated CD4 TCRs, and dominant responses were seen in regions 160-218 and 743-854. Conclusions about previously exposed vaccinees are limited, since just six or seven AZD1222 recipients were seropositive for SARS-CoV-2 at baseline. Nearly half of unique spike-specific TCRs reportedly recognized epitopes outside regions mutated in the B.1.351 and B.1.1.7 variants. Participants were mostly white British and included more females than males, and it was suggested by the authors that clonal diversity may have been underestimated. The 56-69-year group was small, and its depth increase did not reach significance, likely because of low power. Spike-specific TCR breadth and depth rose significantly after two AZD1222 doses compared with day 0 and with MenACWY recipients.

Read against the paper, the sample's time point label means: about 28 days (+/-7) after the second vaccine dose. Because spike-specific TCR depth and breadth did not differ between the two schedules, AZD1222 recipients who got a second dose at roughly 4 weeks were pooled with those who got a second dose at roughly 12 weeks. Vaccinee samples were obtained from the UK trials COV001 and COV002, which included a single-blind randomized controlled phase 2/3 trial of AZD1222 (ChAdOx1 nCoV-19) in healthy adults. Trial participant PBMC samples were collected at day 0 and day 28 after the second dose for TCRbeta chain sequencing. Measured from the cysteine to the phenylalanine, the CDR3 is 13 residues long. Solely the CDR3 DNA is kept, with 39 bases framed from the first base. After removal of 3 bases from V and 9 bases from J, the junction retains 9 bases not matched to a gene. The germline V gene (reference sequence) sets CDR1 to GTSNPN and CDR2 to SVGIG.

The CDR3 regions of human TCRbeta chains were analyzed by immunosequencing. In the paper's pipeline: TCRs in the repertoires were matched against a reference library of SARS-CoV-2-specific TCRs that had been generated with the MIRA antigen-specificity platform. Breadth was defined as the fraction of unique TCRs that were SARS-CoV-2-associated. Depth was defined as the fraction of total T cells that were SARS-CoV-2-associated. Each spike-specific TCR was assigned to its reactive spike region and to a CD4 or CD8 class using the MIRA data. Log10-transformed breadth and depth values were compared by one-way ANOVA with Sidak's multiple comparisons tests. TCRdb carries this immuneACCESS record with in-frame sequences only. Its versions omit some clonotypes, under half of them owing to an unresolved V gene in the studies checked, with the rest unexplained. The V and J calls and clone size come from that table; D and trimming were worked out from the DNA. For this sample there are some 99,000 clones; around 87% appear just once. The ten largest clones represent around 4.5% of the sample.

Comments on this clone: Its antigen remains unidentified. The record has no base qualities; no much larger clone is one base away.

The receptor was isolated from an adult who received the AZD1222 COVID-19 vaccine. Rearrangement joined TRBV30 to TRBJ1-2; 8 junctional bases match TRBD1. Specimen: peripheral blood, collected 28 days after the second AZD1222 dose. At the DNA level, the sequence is TGTGCCTGGAGGGGGACAGGCCATCGGAGCTACACCTTC. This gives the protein CAWRGTGHRSYTF. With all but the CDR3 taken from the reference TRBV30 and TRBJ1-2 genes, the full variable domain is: SQTIHQWPATLVQPVGSPLSLECTVEGTSNPNLYWYRQAAGRGLQLLFYSVGIGQISSEVPQNLSASRPQDRQFILSSKKLLLSDSGFYLCAWRGTGHRSYTFGSGTRLTVV.